The rows below give T cell receptor beta chains drawn from one sample of a study of cytomegalovirus exposure and HLA in healthy donors. Produced via immunoSEQ multiplex PCR; TCRdb's table is partial and in-frame only. The table shows roughly 84,000 clones, with just over 90% occurring only once. The sequenced material came from PBMCs. The receptors stem from a man aged 25-45 years in good health and CMV-seronegative. The CDR3 runs from the conserved cysteine through the conserved F or W. D genes are given only for firm matches. Not every row has a clone size; where given, it reads once, few, many or a size class.

v_call	d_call	clone_size	j_call	cdr3_nt	cdr3_aa
TRBV10-1	TRBD1	-	TRBJ2-1	TGCGCCAGCAGTGGCTCTCGGGACAGGGGCCTTTCAACGTGGGGCAAGGAGCAGTTCTTC	CASSGSRDRGLSTWGKEQFF
TRBV7-8	-	-	TRBJ2-3	TGTGCCAGCAGCGTCCGGGATACGCAGTATTTT	CASSVRDTQYF
TRBV5-1	TRBD1	-	TRBJ1-4	TGCGCCAGCAGCCCCGCCGGGACAGGAGTAGAGAAACTGTTTTTT	CASSPAGTGVEKLFF
TRBV5-8	-	-	TRBJ1-1	TGTGCCAGCAGCCTAATACAGGGTACCTTCACTGAAGCTTTCTTT	CASSLIQGTFTEAFF
TRBV13	-	-	TRBJ2-3	TGTGCCAGCAGCTCAGGGCCTAGTCAAGATACGCAGTATTTT	CASSSGPSQDTQYF
TRBV6-5	-	-	TRBJ1-1	TGTGCCAGCAGTTACGGGGACTACACTGAAGCTTTCTTT	CASSYGDYTEAFF
TRBV5-4	TRBD1	-	TRBJ1-6	TGTGCCAGCAGCGAAACAGGGGGAGGGTCACCCCTCCACTTT	CASSETGGGSPLHF
TRBV9	-	-	TRBJ1-1	TGTGCCAGCAGCGACCAAAACATGAACACTGAAGCTTTCTTT	CASSDQNMNTEAFF
TRBV19	-	-	TRBJ1-1	TGTGCCAGTAGTAAGCTCCTGGGGGGGGAGAACACTGAAGCTTTCTTT	CASSKLLGGENTEAFF
TRBV2	-	-	TRBJ1-3	TGTGCCAGCAGTGTGAGGGGAAACACCATATATTTT	CASSVRGNTIYF
TRBV6-7	TRBD2	-	TRBJ2-7	TGTGCCAGCAGTTACTCGTCGCGGGAGGGGGGGGGATCCTCCTACGAGCAGTACTTC	CASSYSSREGGGSSYEQYF
TRBV5-1	TRBD1	-	TRBJ2-1	TGCGCCAGCAGTCGAACTCCGGGACAGGGCTACAATGAGCAGTTCTTC	CASSRTPGQGYNEQFF
TRBV19	-	once	TRBJ2-7	TGTGCCAGTAGTACATCAGGTTCTCCCTACGAGCAGTACTTC	CASSTSGSPYEQYF
TRBV27	-	-	TRBJ1-1	TGTGCCAGCAGTTTATCGATCGGGGTAAACACTGAAGCTTTCTTT	CASSLSIGVNTEAFF
TRBV5-1	-	-	TRBJ1-2	TGCGCCAGCAGCTTCGCTGACGACAGTCCCTATGGCTACACCTTC	CASSFADDSPYGYTF
TRBV7-6	-	-	TRBJ2-7	TGTGCCAGCAGCTTAAACACGGGGATCGGCCACGAGCAGTACTTC	CASSLNTGIGHEQYF
TRBV19	-	-	TRBJ1-1	TGTGCCAGTAGTACCCAGGGCAGCCTTGAAGCTTTCTTT	CASSTQGSLEAFF
TRBV6-1	-	-	TRBJ2-3	TGTGCCAGCAAGCGGGCCGGACCAGATACGCAGTATTTT	CASKRAGPDTQYF
TRBV6-5	-	-	TRBJ2-7	TGTGCCAGCAGCCCCGACAGAACCAGCTCCTACGAGCAGTACTTC	CASSPDRTSSYEQYF
TRBV28	TRBD2	-	TRBJ2-1	TGTGCCAGCAGTTTAGCGGGAGCCAATGAGCAGTTCTTC	CASSLAGANEQFF
TRBV28	-	few	TRBJ2-1	TGTGCCAGCAGTTTTGTATCCAGCAATGAGCAGTTCTTC	CASSFVSSNEQFF
TRBV11-1	-	-	TRBJ2-1	TGTGCCAGCAACACTCTTTCGTGGGGGGGCCAGAATGAGCAGTTCTTC	CASNTLSWGGQNEQFF
TRBV10-2	TRBD2	-	TRBJ2-3	TGCGCCAGCAGTGCCGGGACTAGCTTCCCAGATACGCAGTATTTT	CASSAGTSFPDTQYF
TRBV5-5	TRBD1	-	TRBJ1-2	TGTGCCAGCAGCTTGGGAAGGAACAGGGGGTCTTTTGGCTACACCTTC	CASSLGRNRGSFGYTF
TRBV2	TRBD1	-	TRBJ1-1	TGTGCCAGCAGACCGGGACAGGGTGGCACTGAAGCTTTCTTT	CASRPGQGGTEAFF
TRBV28	-	-	TRBJ1-2	TGTGCCAGCAGTCGTTTACGACAGGCACGTGGCTACACCTTC	CASSRLRQARGYTF
TRBV5-4	-	few	TRBJ2-7	TGTGCCAGCAGACCTGCGAACGGGTACGAGCAGTACTTC	CASRPANGYEQYF
TRBV5-4	TRBD2	-	TRBJ2-2	TGTGCCAGCAGCTCCGATAGCGGGGGGGCAAACACCGGGGAGCTGTTTTTT	CASSSDSGGANTGELFF
TRBV2	TRBD2	-	TRBJ2-7	TGTGCCAGCAGTCGTGATCTAGCGGGGGAAAATCCCTACGAGCAGTACTTC	CASSRDLAGENPYEQYF
TRBV14	-	-	TRBJ1-2	TGTGCCAGCAGCCAAGGGTTCTCAGGGTTTTGGTATGGCTACACCTTC	CASSQGFSGFWYGYTF
TRBV11-2	-	once	TRBJ2-3	TGTGCCAGCAGCTGGTCCCCGGGATACTCTACCACAGATACGCAGTATTTT	CASSWSPGYSTTDTQYF
TRBV5-4	-	-	TRBJ2-7	TGTGCCAGCAGTTCACCCGGGACACCGACCTACGAGCAGTACTTC	CASSSPGTPTYEQYF
TRBV6-5	TRBD2	-	TRBJ2-3	TGTGCCAGCAGTTACCCGACTAGCGGGGTGGATACGCAGTATTTT	CASSYPTSGVDTQYF
TRBV2	-	few	TRBJ1-1	TGTGCCAGCAGTCCTACAGGGCTTGAAGCTTTCTTT	CASSPTGLEAFF
TRBV14	-	-	TRBJ1-4	TGTGCCAGCAGCCATTTGACAGTGGGGAATGAAAAACTGTTTTTT	CASSHLTVGNEKLFF
TRBV5-4	-	few	TRBJ2-7	TGTGCCAGCAGCCGACAGGACGAGCAGTACTTC	CASSRQDEQYF
TRBV11-2	TRBD2	few	TRBJ2-7	TGTGCCAGCAGCTCACCACTAGCGGGAGGGCCGGGCGAGCAGTACTTC	CASSSPLAGGPGEQYF
TRBV13	TRBD2	once	TRBJ2-3	TGTGCCAGCAGCCCGCAGCGGGGGGGTGCAGATACGCAGTATTTT	CASSPQRGGADTQYF
TRBV7-9	TRBD2	-	TRBJ2-1	TGTGCCAGCAGCAAGAAAAGCGGGAGGTTCGCTGAGCAGTTCTTC	CASSKKSGRFAEQFF
TRBV4-2	TRBD1	-	TRBJ1-5	TGTGCCAGCAGCCAGGACAGGGGTTACAATCAGCCCCAGCATTTT	CASSQDRGYNQPQHF
TRBV6-4	-	few	TRBJ2-2	TGTGCCAGCAGTGACGTCGGGGGGCTTCACACCGGGGAGCTGTTTTTT	CASSDVGGLHTGELFF
TRBV27	-	-	TRBJ1-5	TGTGCCAGCAGTTCTGACGTTGGGGCGCGGAGCAATCAGCCCCAGCATTTT	CASSSDVGARSNQPQHF
TRBV28	TRBD2	-	TRBJ2-5	TGTGCCAGCAGTCAAGATCCGGGACTAGCGGGGTACCAAGAGACCCAGTACTTC	CASSQDPGLAGYQETQYF
TRBV5-1	-	few	TRBJ1-4	TGCGCCAGCATGTCAACAGGGTTCAACGAAAAACTGTTTTTT	CASMSTGFNEKLFF
TRBV7-2	TRBD2	-	TRBJ2-3	TGTGCCAGCAGCTTCCGGACTAGCGGGATATTAAGAGCAGATACGCAGTATTTT	CASSFRTSGILRADTQYF
TRBV28	-	once	TRBJ1-5	TGTGCCAGCAGTTTCCCAGGGGCCGCCAATCAGCCCCAGCATTTT	CASSFPGAANQPQHF
TRBV27	TRBD1	-	TRBJ1-5	TGTGCCAGCAGCCCTCGGACAGGTTGGAGCAATCAGCCCCAGCATTTT	CASSPRTGWSNQPQHF
TRBV29-1	TRBD1	-	TRBJ2-1	TGCAGCGTTGAACGGACAGGGCCCCCTTACAATGAGCAGTTCTTC	CSVERTGPPYNEQFF
TRBV9	-	-	TRBJ2-3	TGTGCCAGCAGCGTGTCTGGCACAGATACGCAGTATTTT	CASSVSGTDTQYF
TRBV7-9	-	-	TRBJ1-2	TGTGCCAGCAGCTTAGCGTCGGTGCCGGGGGGCTACACCTTC	CASSLASVPGGYTF
TRBV23-1	TRBD1	-	TRBJ1-3	TGCGCCAGCAGTCAATCGGGGGACAGGGACCCGACCGGAAACACCATATATTTT	CASSQSGDRDPTGNTIYF
TRBV7-6	-	-	TRBJ1-1	TGTGCCAGCAGCTTAGGGAGAAACACTGAAGCTTTCTTT	CASSLGRNTEAFF
TRBV29-1	-	-	TRBJ2-7	TGCAGCGTTGCCCCCATTCAGCGCTACGAGCAGTACTTC	CSVAPIQRYEQYF
TRBV4-1	-	-	TRBJ2-5	TGCGCCAGCAGCCAAGTAGGGCTAGCTGGAGAGACCCAGTACTTC	CASSQVGLAGETQYF
TRBV6-1	-	-	TRBJ2-7	TGTGCCAGCCGGGTAGCGGAATACGAGCAGTACTTC	CASRVAEYEQYF
TRBV18	TRBD1	-	TRBJ2-2	TGTGCCAGCTCACCACCGGGACAGTTTACCGGGGAGCTGTTTTTT	CASSPPGQFTGELFF
TRBV19	-	few	TRBJ2-7	TGTGCCAGTAGTATTGGGATCGGACAGAGGATCTACGAGCAGTACTTC	CASSIGIGQRIYEQYF
TRBV28	TRBD1	-	TRBJ1-2	TGTGCCAGCAGGACAGGGAGGACCTATGGCTACACCTTC	CASRTGRTYGYTF
TRBV30	TRBD2	-	TRBJ2-1	TGTGCGCGGGGCGGCGGGAGATTCGGCTCCTACAATGAGCAGTTCTTC	CARGGGRFGSYNEQFF
TRBV4-1	-	once	TRBJ2-5	TGCGCCAGCAGCCAGCCTCGGACAGACAAATACCAAGAGACCCAGTACTTC	CASSQPRTDKYQETQYF